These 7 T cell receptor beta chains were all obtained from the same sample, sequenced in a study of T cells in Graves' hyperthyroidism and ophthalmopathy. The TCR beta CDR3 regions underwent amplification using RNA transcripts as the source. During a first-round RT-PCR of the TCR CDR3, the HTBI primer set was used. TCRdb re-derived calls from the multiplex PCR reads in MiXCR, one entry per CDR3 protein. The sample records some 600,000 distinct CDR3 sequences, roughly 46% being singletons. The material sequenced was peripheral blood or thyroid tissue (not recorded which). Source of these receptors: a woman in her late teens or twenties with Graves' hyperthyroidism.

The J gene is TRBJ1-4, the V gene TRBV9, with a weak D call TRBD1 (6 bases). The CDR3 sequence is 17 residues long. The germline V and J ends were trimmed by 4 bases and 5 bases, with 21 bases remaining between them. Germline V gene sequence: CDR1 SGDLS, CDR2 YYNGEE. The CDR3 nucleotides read TGTGCCAGCAGCCCGGGGGCGGGCCGGGTTTCAAATGAAAAACTGTTTTTT. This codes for CASSPGAGRVSNEKLFF.

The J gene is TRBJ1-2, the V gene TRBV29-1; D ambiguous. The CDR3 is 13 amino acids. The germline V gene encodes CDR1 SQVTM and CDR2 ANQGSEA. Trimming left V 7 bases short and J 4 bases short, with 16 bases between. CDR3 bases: TGCAGCGCCAAGACGGACCTCGGCTATGGCTACACCTTC. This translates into CSAKTDLGYGYTF.

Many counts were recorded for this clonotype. The CDR3 spells CASSISQNTEAFF. Written as DNA, the CDR3 is TGTGCCAGCAGTATATCACAGAACACTGAAGCTTTCTTT. The V and J genes are TRBV2 and TRBJ1-1; the D is unclear. Germline assignment: CDR1 SNHLY and CDR2 FYNNEI. Trimming stripped 5 bases from V and 1 base from J, with 8 bases between. This CDR3 contains 13 residues.

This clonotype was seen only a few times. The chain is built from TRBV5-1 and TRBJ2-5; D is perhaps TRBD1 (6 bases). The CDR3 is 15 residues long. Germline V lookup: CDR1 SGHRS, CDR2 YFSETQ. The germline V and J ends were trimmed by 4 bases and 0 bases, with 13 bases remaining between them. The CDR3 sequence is CASSQRTADQETQYF. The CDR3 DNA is TGCGCCAGCAGCCAAAGGACAGCCGACCAAGAGACCCAGTACTTC.

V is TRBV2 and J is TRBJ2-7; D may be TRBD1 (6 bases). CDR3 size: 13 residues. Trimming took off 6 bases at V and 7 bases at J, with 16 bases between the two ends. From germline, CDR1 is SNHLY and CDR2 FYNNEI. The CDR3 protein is CASSQAPTGEQYF. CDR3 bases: TGTGCCAGCAGCCAAGCCCCAACAGGGGAGCAGTACTTC.

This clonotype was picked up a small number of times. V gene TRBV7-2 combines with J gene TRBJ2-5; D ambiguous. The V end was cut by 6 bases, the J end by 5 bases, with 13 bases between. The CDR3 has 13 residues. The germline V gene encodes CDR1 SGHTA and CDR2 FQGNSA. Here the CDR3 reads CASSPDRVETQYF. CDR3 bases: TGTGCCAGCAGTCCCGACCGGGTCGAGACCCAGTACTTC. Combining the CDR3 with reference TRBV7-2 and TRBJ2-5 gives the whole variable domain GAGVSQSPSNKVTEKGKDVELRCDPISGHTALYWYRQSLGQGLEFLIYFQGNSAPDKSGLPSDRFSAERTGGSVSTLTIQRTQQEDSAVYLCASSPDRVETQYFGPGTRLLVL.

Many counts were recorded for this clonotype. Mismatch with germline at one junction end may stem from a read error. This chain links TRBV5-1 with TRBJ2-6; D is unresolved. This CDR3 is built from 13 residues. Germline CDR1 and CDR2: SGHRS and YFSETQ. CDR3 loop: CASSLSGANVLTF. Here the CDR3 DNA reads TGTGCCAGCAGCTTGTCTGGGGCCAACGTCCTGACTTTC.